This is a list of T cell receptor delta chains from one sample in a study of gamma-delta T cells after stem cell transplantation. TCRdb processed the RT-PCR reads again with the CATT caller. The sample lists fewer than 950 delta-chain clones, under 20% occurring once. Material: gamma-delta T cells. The source is a human donor. It is not recorded whose cells these are; they may come from a transplant donor. Each CDR3 is given with its conserved first and last residue. A D gene is named only where the DNA matches it firmly. Some rows mark clone size as missing; the rest say once, few, many or name a class of expanded clone.

size	J	length	D	V	CDR3	DNA
-	TRDJ1	17	-	TRDV2	CACDTATRYWDTDKLIF	TGTGCCTGTGACACCGCAACTCGGTACTGGGACACCGATAAACTCATCTTT
few	TRDJ1	24	TRDD3	TRDV1	CALGERPTLRYVLGDTLYTDKLIF	TGTGCTCTTGGGGAACGACCTACCCTGAGGTATGTACTGGGGGATACGCTGTACACCGATAAACTCATCTTT
few	TRDJ1	21	TRDD3	TRDV2	CACDTILPTGGTRSYTDKLIF	TGTGCCTGTGACACGATACTACCTACTGGGGGCACCAGGAGTTACACCGATAAACTCATCTTT
few	TRDJ1	22	TRDD3	TRDV2	CACDRLPDKMGDTVQYTDKLIF	TGTGCCTGTGACAGGCTTCCCGATAAGATGGGGGATACGGTTCAGTACACCGATAAACTCATCTTT
few	TRDJ1	14	TRDD3	TRDV2	CACDLLGDLDKLIF	TGTGCCTGTGACCTACTGGGGGACCTCGATAAACTCATCTTT
-	TRDJ3	20	-	TRDV2	CACDTVEVGVSSWDTRQMFF	TGTGCCTGTGACACCGTTGAGGTGGGGGTCAGCTCCTGGGACACCCGACAGATGTTTTTC
large	TRDJ1	18	TRDD3	TRDV1	CALGEPGPCTGGCGRLIF	TGTGCTCTTGGGGAACCAGGCCCCTGTACTGGGGGATGTGGGAGACTCATCTTT
large	TRDJ1	15	-	TRDV1	CALECCLGITDKLIF	TGTGCTCTTGAGTGTTGCCTGGGGATTACCGATAAACTCATCTTT
few	TRDJ1	16	TRDD3	TRDV2	CACDGLGVGSIDKLIF	TGTGCCTGTGATGGACTGGGGGTTGGATCTATCGATAAACTCATCTTT
-	TRDJ1	14	-	TRDV2	CACGTWGDTDKLIF	TGTGCCTGTGGCACTTGGGGGGACACCGATAAACTCATCTTT
large	TRDJ1	17	TRDD3	TRDV2	CACDKLGDLGLTDKLIF	TGTGCCTGTGACAAACTGGGGGATTTGGGTCTCACCGATAAACTCATCTTT
-	TRDJ1	15	-	TRDV2	CACDSLTGKSDKLIF	TGTGCCTGTGATTCCCTTACTGGGAAGTCCGATAAACTCATCTTT
-	TRDJ1	21	TRDD3	TRDV2	CACDTMVTGGYEGPYTDKLIF	TGTGCCTGTGACACTATGGTCACTGGGGGATACGAGGGACCGTACACCGATAAACTCATCTTT
-	TRDJ1	17	-	TRDV2	CACDSITPGSAGDKLIF	TGTGCCTGTGACTCCATTACCCCCGGTTCTGCAGGCGATAAACTCATCTTT
-	TRDJ1	16	TRDD3	TRDV2	CACDRLGDTKPDKLIF	TGTGCCTGTGACAGACTGGGGGATACGAAACCCGATAAACTCATCTTT
-	TRDJ1	18	-	TRDV2	CACDTVGTRVGDTDKLIF	TGTGCCTGTGACACCGTGGGGACCCGGGTTGGGGACACCGATAAACTCATCTTT
-	TRDJ1	15	-	TRDV2	CACDTVGRVADKLIF	TGTGCCTGTGACACCGTCGGTCGGGTTGCCGATAAACTCATCTTT
large	TRDJ1	13	TRDD3	TRDV2	CACDSILGDTVIF	TGTGCCTGTGACTCAATACTGGGGGATACCGTCATCTTT
-	TRDJ1	14	-	TRDV2	CACDPLEATDKLIF	TGTGCCTGTGACCCCTTGGAGGCGACCGATAAACTCATCTTT
-	TRDJ3	21	TRDD3	TRDV2	CACDTAWELGEASWDTRQMFF	TGTGCCTGTGACACCGCATGGGAGCTGGGGGAAGCTTCCTGGGACACCCGACAGATGTTTTTC
large	TRDJ1	15	TRDD3	TRDV2	CACDGVGDIDDKLIF	TGTGCCTGTGACGGGGTGGGGGATATCGACGATAAACTCATCTTT
few	TRDJ1	18	-	TRDV2	CACDTLGIRGRDTDKLIF	TGTGCCTGTGACACCCTGGGGATTCGGGGAAGGGACACCGATAAACTCATCTTT
few	TRDJ1	15	-	TRDV2	CACDPVGGYTDKLIF	TGTGCCTGTGACCCCGTGGGGGGGTACACCGATAAACTCATCTTT
few	TRDJ1	16	TRDD3	TRDV2	CACDLLGDTPTDKLIF	TGTGCCTGTGACCTACTGGGGGATACGCCCACCGATAAACTCATCTTT
few	TRDJ2	16	TRDD3	TRDV2	CACDGWDTRGGAQLFF	TGTGCCTGTGACGGGTGGGATACGCGGGGTGGAGCACAACTCTTCTTT
few	TRDJ1	18	TRDD3	TRDV1	CALEEPGPCTGGCGRLIF	TGTGCTCTTGAGGAACCAGGCCCCTGTACTGGGGGATGTGGGAGACTCATCTTT
-	TRDJ2	19	-	TRDV2	CACDTVVGGKLGQAAQLFF	TGTGCCTGTGACACCGTTGTGGGGGGTAAACTGGGACAGGCAGCACAACTCTTCTTT
-	TRDJ1	17	TRDD3	TRDV2	CACDTLLGDTHTDKLIF	TGTGCCTGTGACACCCTACTGGGGGATACGCATACCGATAAACTCATCTTT
few	TRDJ1	15	TRDD3	TRDV2	CACDTVVLGDNQLIF	TGTGCCTGTGACACCGTCGTATTGGGGGACAATCAGCTCATCTTT
large	TRDJ1	16	TRDD3	TRDV2	CACDTVRGDTRDKLIF	TGTGCCTGTGACACTGTAAGAGGGGATACTCGCGATAAACTCATCTTT
few	TRDJ3	24	TRDD3	TRDV2	CACDLAPSRRGGITSSWDTRQMFF	TGTGCCTGTGACCTGGCCCCTAGCCGTCGTGGGGGAATAACGAGCTCCTGGGACACCCGACAGATGTTTTTC
-	TRDJ1	17	-	TRDV2	CACDTLIHKDNTDKLIF	TGTGCCTGTGACACCCTCATCCACAAAGATAACACCGATAAACTCATCTTT